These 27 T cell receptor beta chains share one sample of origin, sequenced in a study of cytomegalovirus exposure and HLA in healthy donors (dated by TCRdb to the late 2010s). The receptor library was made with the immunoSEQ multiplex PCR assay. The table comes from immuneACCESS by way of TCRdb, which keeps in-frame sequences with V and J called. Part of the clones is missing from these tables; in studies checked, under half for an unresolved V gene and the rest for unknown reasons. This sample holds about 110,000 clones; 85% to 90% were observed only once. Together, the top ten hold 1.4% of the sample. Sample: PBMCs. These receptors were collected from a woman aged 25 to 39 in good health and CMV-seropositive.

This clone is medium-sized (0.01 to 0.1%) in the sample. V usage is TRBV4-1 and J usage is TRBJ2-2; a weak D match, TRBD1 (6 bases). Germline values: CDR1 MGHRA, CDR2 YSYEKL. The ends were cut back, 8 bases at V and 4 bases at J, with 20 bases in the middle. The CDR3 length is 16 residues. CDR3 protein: CASGAPTGLGTGELFF. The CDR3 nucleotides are TGCGCCAGCGGCGCGCCTACAGGGCTTGGCACCGGGGAGCTGTTTTTT.

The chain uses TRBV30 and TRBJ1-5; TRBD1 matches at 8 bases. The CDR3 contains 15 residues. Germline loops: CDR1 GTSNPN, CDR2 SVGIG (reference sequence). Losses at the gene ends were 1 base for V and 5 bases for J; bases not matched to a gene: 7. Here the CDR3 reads CAWSASDRAYQPQHF. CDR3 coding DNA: TGTGCCTGGAGTGCATCGGACAGGGCGTATCAGCCCCAGCATTTT.

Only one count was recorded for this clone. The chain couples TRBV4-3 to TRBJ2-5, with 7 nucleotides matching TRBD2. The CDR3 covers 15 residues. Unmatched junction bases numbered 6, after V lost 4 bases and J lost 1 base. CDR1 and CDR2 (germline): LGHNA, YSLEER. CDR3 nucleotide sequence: TGCGCCAGCAGCCGCCACCTAGCGGTCCAAGAGACCCAGTACTTC. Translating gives CASSRHLAVQETQYF.

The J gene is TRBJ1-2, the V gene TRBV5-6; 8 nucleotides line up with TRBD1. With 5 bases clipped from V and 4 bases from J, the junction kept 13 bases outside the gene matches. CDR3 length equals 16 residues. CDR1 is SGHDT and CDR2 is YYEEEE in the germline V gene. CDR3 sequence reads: CASRTRQGRYSYGYTF. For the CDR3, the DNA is TGTGCCAGCAGAACCCGACAGGGGAGATATAGCTATGGCTACACCTTC.

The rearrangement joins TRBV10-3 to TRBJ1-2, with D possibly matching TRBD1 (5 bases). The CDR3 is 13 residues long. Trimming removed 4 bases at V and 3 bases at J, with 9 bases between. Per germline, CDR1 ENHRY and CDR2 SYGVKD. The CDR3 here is CAISGQLYYGYTF. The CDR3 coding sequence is TGTGCCATCAGTGGACAGTTGTACTATGGCTACACCTTC.

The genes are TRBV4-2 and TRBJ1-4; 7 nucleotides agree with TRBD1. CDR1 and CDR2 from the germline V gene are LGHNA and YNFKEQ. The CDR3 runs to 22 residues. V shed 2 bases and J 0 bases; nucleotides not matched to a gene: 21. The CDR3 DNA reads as TGTGCCAGCAGCCAACTCCACAGGGGAGTTGGGGGGAACCCCTCAACTAATGAAAAACTGTTTTTT. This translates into CASSQLHRGVGGNPSTNEKLFF.

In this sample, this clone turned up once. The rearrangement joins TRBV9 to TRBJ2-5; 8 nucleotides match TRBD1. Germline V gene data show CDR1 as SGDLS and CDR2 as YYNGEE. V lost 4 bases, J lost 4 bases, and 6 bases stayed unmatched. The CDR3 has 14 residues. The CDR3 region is CASSSYDRGETQYF. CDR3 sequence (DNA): TGTGCCAGCAGCTCATACGACAGGGGAGAGACCCAGTACTTC.

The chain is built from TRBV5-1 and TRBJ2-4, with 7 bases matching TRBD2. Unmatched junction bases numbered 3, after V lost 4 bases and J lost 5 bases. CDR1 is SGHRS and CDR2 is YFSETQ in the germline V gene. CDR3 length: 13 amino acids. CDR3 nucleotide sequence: TGCGCCAGCAGCCCGGGACTACAAAACATTCAGTACTTC. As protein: CASSPGLQNIQYF. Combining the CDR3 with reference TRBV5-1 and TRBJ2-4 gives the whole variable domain KAGVTQTPRYLIKTRGQQVTLSCSPISGHRSVSWYQQTPGQGLQFLFEYFSETQRNKGNFPGRFSGRQFSNSRSEMNVSTLELGDSALYLCASSPGLQNIQYFGAGTRLSVL.

CDR3 sequence (DNA): TGTGCCACCTATTCGGCTAGCGGGAGGTTGAGCTCCTACAATGAGCAGTTCTTC. Protein: CATYSASGRLSSYNEQFF. The chain recombines TRBV7-9 with TRBJ2-1; 11 bases line up with TRBD2. The CDR3 has 18 amino acids. V was clipped by 10 bases and J by 0 bases; unmatched bases: 14. In germline, CDR1 is SEHNR, CDR2 FQNEAQ (reference sequence).

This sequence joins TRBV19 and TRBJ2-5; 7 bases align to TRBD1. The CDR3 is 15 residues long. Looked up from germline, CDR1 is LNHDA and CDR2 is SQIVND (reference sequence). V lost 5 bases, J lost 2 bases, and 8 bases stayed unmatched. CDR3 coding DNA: TGTGCCAGTAGTTTCCCGGGGACAGCTCAAGAGACCCAGTACTTC. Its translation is CASSFPGTAQETQYF.

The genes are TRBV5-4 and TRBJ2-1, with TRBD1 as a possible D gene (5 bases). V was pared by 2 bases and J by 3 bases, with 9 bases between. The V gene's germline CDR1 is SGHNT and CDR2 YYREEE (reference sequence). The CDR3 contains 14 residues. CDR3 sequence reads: CASSFPGYYNEQFF. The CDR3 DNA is TGTGCCAGCAGCTTTCCAGGGTACTACAATGAGCAGTTCTTC.

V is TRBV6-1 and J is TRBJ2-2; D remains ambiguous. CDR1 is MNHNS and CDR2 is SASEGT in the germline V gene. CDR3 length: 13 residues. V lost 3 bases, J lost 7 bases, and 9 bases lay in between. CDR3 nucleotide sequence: TGTGCCAGCAGTGAGCTAGACGGCGGGGAGCTGTTTTTT. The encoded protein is CASSELDGGELFF.

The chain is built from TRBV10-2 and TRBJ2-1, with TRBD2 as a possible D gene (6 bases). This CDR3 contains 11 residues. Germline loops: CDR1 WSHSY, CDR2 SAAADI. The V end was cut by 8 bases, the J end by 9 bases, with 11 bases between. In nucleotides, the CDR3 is TGCGCCAGCGGGGCAGCGGGTGAGCAGTTCTTC. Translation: CASGAAGEQFF.

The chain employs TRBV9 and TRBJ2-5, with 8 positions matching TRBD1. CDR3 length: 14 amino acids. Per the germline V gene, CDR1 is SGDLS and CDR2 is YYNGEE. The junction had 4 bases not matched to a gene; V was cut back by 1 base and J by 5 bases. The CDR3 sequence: CASSVTGGWETQYF. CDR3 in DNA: TGTGCCAGCAGCGTAACAGGGGGTTGGGAGACCCAGTACTTC.

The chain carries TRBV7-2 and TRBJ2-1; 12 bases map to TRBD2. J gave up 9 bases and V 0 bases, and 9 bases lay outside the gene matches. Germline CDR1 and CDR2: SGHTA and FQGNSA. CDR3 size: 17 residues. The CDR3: CASSLARLAGDTVEQFF. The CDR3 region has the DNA TGTGCCAGCAGCTTAGCCCGACTAGCGGGGGATACAGTTGAGCAGTTCTTC.

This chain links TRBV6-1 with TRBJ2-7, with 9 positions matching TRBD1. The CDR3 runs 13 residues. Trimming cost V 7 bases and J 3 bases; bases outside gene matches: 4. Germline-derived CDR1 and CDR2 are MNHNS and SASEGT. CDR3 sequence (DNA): TGTGCCAGCAAAGGACAGGGGAACTACGAGCAGTACTTC. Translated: CASKGQGNYEQYF.

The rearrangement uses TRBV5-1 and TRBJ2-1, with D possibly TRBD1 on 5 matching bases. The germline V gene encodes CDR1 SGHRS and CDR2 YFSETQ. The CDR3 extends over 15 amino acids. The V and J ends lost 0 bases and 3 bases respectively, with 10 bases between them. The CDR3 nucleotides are TGCGCCAGCAGCTTGGTTTTAGGGGACTACAATGAGCAGTTCTTC. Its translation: CASSLVLGDYNEQFF.

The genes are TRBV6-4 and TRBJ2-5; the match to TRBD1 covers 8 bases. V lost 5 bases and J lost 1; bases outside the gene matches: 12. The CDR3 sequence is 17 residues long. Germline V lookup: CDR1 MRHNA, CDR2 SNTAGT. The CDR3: CASSFRQGPPSQETQYF. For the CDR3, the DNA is TGTGCCAGCAGTTTCAGACAGGGGCCCCCGTCCCAAGAGACCCAGTACTTC.

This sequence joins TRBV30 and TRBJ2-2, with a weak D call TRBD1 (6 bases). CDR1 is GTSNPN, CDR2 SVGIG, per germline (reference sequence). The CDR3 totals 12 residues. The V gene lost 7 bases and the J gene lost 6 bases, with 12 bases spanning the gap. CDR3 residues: CASGQNPGELFF. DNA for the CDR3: TGTGCCTCGGGACAAAACCCCGGGGAGCTGTTTTTT.

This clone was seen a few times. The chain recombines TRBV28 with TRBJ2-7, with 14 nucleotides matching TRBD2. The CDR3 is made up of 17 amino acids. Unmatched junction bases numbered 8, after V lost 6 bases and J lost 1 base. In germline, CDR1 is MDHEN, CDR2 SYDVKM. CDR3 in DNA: TGTGCCAGCAGCCCTCCGGGACTAGCGGGAGAGTCCTACGAGCAGTACTTC. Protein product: CASSPPGLAGESYEQYF.

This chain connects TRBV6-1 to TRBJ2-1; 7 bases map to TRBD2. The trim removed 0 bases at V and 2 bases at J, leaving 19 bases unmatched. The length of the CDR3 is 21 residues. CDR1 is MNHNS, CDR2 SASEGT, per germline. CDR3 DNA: TGTGCCAGCAGTGAAGCGCAATGGCCTAGCGGACCAAATACCCCCTACAATGAGCAGTTCTTC. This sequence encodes CASSEAQWPSGPNTPYNEQFF.

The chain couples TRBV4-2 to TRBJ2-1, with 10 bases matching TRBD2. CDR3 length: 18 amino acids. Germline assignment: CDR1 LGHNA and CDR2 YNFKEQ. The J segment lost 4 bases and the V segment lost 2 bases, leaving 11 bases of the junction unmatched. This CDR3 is CASSQTAASGGFYNEQFF. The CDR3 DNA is TGTGCCAGCAGCCAAACGGCGGCTAGCGGGGGTTTTTACAATGAGCAGTTCTTC.

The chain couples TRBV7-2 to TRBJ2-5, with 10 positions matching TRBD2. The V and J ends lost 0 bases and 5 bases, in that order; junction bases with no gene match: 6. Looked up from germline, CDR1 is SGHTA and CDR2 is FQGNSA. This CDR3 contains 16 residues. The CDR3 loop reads CASSLAAAGGLETQYF. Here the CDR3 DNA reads TGTGCCAGCAGCTTAGCCGCAGCGGGGGGGCTGGAGACCCAGTACTTC.

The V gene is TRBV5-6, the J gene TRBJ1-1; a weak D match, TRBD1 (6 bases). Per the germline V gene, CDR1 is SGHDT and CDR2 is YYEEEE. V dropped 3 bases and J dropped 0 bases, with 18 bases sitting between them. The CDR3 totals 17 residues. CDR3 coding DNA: TGTGCCAGCAGCTACCGGACGTACAGGGTGGTGAACACTGAAGCTTTCTTT. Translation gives CASSYRTYRVVNTEAFF.

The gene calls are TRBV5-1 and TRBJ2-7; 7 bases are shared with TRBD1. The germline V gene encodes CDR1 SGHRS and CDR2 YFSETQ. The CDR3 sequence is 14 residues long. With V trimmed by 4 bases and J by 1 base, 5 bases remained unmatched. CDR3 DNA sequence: TGCGCCAGCAGCGACCAGACAGGGTCCTACGAGCAGTACTTC. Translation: CASSDQTGSYEQYF.

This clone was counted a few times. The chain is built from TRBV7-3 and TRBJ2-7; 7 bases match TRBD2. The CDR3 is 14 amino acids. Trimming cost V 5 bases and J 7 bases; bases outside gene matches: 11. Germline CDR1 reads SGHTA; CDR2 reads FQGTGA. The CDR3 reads CASSPGGSGREQYF. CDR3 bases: TGTGCCAGCAGCCCGGGAGGATCAGGGAGGGAGCAGTACTTC.

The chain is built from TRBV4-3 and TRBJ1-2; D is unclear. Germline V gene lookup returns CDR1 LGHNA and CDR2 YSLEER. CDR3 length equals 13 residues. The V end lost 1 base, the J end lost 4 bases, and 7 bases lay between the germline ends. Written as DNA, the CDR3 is TGCGCCAGCAGCCAAGGAGGATCCTATGGCTACACCTTC. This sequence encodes CASSQGGSYGYTF.